This TCR beta chain appears in the sequencing data of a study of T cells in Graves' hyperthyroidism and ophthalmopathy. This clonotype was counted at least ten times. Germline loops: CDR1 SNHLY, CDR2 FYNNEI. V dropped 2 bases and J dropped 4 bases, with 14 bases sitting between them. The CDR3 consists of 15 residues. Amplification of TCR beta CDR3 regions was performed using RNA transcripts as template. The TCR CDR3 first-round RT-PCR relied on the HTBI primer set. TCRdb reanalysed the multiplex PCR reads using MiXCR and keeps one entry per CDR3 protein. Here the sample spans 610,000 or so distinct CDR3 sequences, 35% to 55% being singletons.

The source of this sequence is a woman under 30 with Graves' hyperthyroidism. Sample: peripheral blood or thyroid tissue (not recorded which). The rearrangement links TRBV2 to TRBJ1-2; D unclear. The CDR3 sequence: CASSEFTVEIYGYTF. CDR3 DNA sequence: TGTGCCAGCAGTGAATTCACGGTCGAAATCTATGGCTACACCTTC.